These 21 T cell receptor beta chains were all obtained from the same sample, sequenced in a study of blood T cell repertoires in COVID-19. TCRdb's table, derived via immunoSEQ multiplex PCR, lists solely in-frame clones and lacks some. Among 100,000 to 150,000 clones listed, roughly nine tenths were seen once. Sample: peripheral blood. Source of these receptors: a middle-aged man with COVID-19, enrolled during active disease.

The J gene is TRBJ1-2, the V gene TRBV28, with D possibly being TRBD1 (5 bases). Germline-derived CDR1 and CDR2 are MDHEN and SYDVKM. The CDR3 length is 17 residues. Deletions cut 6 bases from V and 3 bases from J, with 23 bases between. The CDR3 protein is CASRNRDSIVLDYGYTF. As DNA, the CDR3 is TGTGCCAGCAGGAACCGGGACTCTATAGTTCTGGACTATGGCTACACCTTC.

This rearrangement joins TRBV30 to TRBJ2-3; a possible D gene is TRBD1 (6 bases). V gave up 0 bases and J gave up 3 bases, with 16 bases separating them. The V gene's germline CDR1 is GTSNPN and CDR2 SVGIG (reference sequence). The length of the CDR3 is 16 residues. The CDR3 loop is CAWSVGQGLLTDTQYF. The CDR3 DNA reads as TGTGCCTGGAGTGTAGGGCAGGGGTTACTGACAGATACGCAGTATTTT.

The V call is TRBV5-1, the J call TRBJ2-3; perhaps TRBD2 as D (5 bases). Trimming cost V 9 bases and J 4 bases, with 18 bases left between them. CDR3 length: 14 amino acids. Germline V CDR1 and CDR2: SGHRS, YFSETQ. This CDR3 reads CATGEGGASDTQYF. CDR3 nucleotides: TGCGCCACGGGTGAGGGCGGTGCCTCAGATACGCAGTATTTT.

The chain is built from TRBV7-2 and TRBJ2-7, with a tentative D call TRBD2 (5 bases). Germline V gene lookup returns CDR1 SGHTA and CDR2 FQGNSA. There are 13 residues in the CDR3. Trimming took off 5 bases at V and 6 bases at J, with 14 bases between the two ends. CDR3 region: CASSPSPDFEQYF. The CDR3 nucleotides read TGTGCCAGCAGCCCTAGCCCCGACTTCGAGCAGTACTTC.

The chain links TRBV7-8 to TRBJ1-5; perhaps TRBD1 as D (5 bases). The CDR3 extends over 13 amino acids. V was trimmed by 1 base and J by 15 bases, leaving 16 bases between them. Germline assignment: CDR1 SGHVS and CDR2 FQNEAQ. CDR3: CASSLGPGSRWHF. CDR3 DNA sequence: TGTGCCAGCAGCTTAGGACCAGGGTCTAGGTGGCATTTT.

V usage is TRBV20-1 and J usage is TRBJ2-5, with D possibly matching TRBD2 (6 bases). The CDR3 consists of 11 residues. Germline lookup yields CDR1 DFQATT and CDR2 SNEGSKA (reference sequence). DNA for the CDR3: TGCACCATAGCGGTCCAAGAGACCCAGTACTTC. This encodes CTIAVQETQYF.

The V gene is TRBV19, the J gene TRBJ2-3; 10 positions match TRBD2. With V trimmed by 7 bases and J by 2 bases, 9 bases remained unmatched. CDR1 and CDR2 (germline): LNHDA, SQIVND (reference sequence). The CDR3 runs 16 residues. The chain's CDR3 is CASTRTGLAYTDTQYF. CDR3 DNA sequence: TGTGCCAGTACAAGGACGGGACTAGCGTACACAGATACGCAGTATTTT.

This rearrangement joins TRBV5-1 to TRBJ2-4; 7 bases align to TRBD1. Trimming took 4 bases from V and 7 from J; bases not matched to a gene: 11. Germline CDR1 is SGHRS and CDR2 is YFSETQ. The CDR3 has 15 amino acids. The CDR3, as DNA: TGCGCCAGCAGCCCCGGAGACAGGGCCTGGAACATTCAGTACTTC. Protein sequence: CASSPGDRAWNIQYF.

The rearrangement joins TRBV5-4 to TRBJ1-4; a weak D match, TRBD1 (5 bases). The germline gives CDR1 SGHNT, CDR2 YYREEE (reference sequence). This CDR3 is 16 amino acids long. V lost 0 bases, J lost 8 bases, and 17 bases lay in between. This chain's CDR3 is CASSLGQGGAGEKLFF. As DNA, the CDR3 is TGTGCCAGCAGCTTGGGCCAGGGAGGTGCCGGGGAAAAACTGTTTTTT. The complete variable domain, with remaining parts taken from reference TRBV5-4 and TRBJ1-4, reads ETGVTQSPTHLIKTRGQQVTLRCSSQSGHNTVSWYQQALGQGPQFIFQYYREEENGRGNFPPRFSGLQFPNYSSELNVNALELDDSALYLCASSLGQGGAGEKLFFGSGTQLSVL.

The V gene is TRBV7-3, the J gene TRBJ2-5; D might be TRBD2 (5 bases). Between the trimmed V and J ends, which lost 5 bases and 1 base, there was a span of 14 bases. The CDR3 covers 15 residues. Germline CDR1 is SGHTA and CDR2 is FQGTGA. The CDR3 region is CASSLNDGLQETQYF. The CDR3 nucleotides read TGTGCCAGCAGCCTAAACGACGGACTCCAAGAGACCCAGTACTTC.

The chain uses TRBV11-2 and TRBJ2-7, with TRBD2 as a possible D gene (6 bases). Germline assignment: CDR1 SGHAT and CDR2 FQNNGV. This CDR3 has 15 residues. Trimming removed 1 base from V and 0 bases from J, with 10 bases in between. The CDR3 here is CASSLAAGSSYEQYV. The CDR3 nucleotides are TGTGCCAGCAGCTTAGCGGCGGGGAGCTCCTACGAGCAGTACGTC.

The rearrangement uses TRBV18 and TRBJ2-3, with 9 positions matching TRBD1. V was clipped by 5 bases and J by 6 bases; unmatched bases: 6. The length of the CDR3 is 14 residues. In germline, CDR1 is KGHSH, CDR2 LQKENI. The CDR3 sequence is CASSRDRASDTQYF. CDR3 nucleotides: TGTGCCAGCTCAAGGGACAGGGCATCCGATACGCAGTATTTT.

This clone was counted between two and nine times. The chain recombines TRBV19 with TRBJ1-1, with 9 bases lining up with TRBD1. CDR3 length: 15 residues. Germline V gene lookup returns CDR1 LNHDA and CDR2 SQIVND (reference sequence). V shed 4 bases, J shed 5 bases, and the junction held 8 bases outside the gene matches. CDR3 amino acids: CASSTTGQGNTEAFF. The DNA for the CDR3 is TGTGCCAGTAGTACGACGGGACAGGGAAATACTGAAGCTTTCTTT.

V usage is TRBV18 and J usage is TRBJ2-3; D might be TRBD2 (5 bases). Germline CDR1 and CDR2: KGHSH and LQKENI. The CDR3 is made up of 15 amino acids. With 3 bases removed from V and 2 bases from J, the gap between germline ends came to 12 bases. The CDR3 loop is CASSPLRTYTDTQYF. The CDR3 region has the DNA TGTGCCAGCTCACCCCTCAGGACTTACACAGATACGCAGTATTTT.

This clone appeared a single time. The genes are TRBV29-1 and TRBJ2-1; no reliable D call. This CDR3 comprises 13 residues. Germline loops: CDR1 SQVTM, CDR2 ANQGSEA. DNA for the CDR3: TGCATCCCCGCTCCGGGCTCCTACAATGAGCAGTTCTTC. This codes for CIPAPGSYNEQFF.

This sequence joins TRBV19 and TRBJ2-7; 10 bases match TRBD1. Trimming removed 8 bases from V and 4 bases from J; junction bases left unmatched: 8. There are 14 residues in the CDR3. In germline, CDR1 is LNHDA, CDR2 SQIVND (reference sequence). This CDR3 is CASSDRDRGYEQYF. In DNA form, the CDR3 reads TGTGCCAGTTCAGATCGGGACAGGGGATACGAGCAGTACTTC.

About this clone itself: The sample holds other DNA sequences that translate to the same CDR3. The chain links TRBV5-1 to TRBJ2-5, with 7 bases aligning to TRBD1. Germline CDR1 SGHRS, CDR2 YFSETQ. The V segment lost 0 bases and the J segment 5 bases; nucleotides outside the gene matches: 1. This CDR3 has 13 residues. The CDR3 DNA follows: TGCGCCAGCAGCTTGGTAGGGGGCGAGACCCAGTACTTC. Protein sequence: CASSLVGGETQYF.

This clone was counted between two and nine times. The chain has TRBV7-2 and TRBJ2-1; D is possibly TRBD2 (5 bases). Trimming removed 2 bases from V and 2 bases from J, with 10 bases in between. The CDR3 is made up of 15 amino acids. CDR1 and CDR2 (germline): SGHTA, FQGNSA. Here the CDR3 DNA reads TGTGCCAGCAGCTTAAAGAGGGCCGCCTACAATGAGCAGTTCTTC. Encoded protein: CASSLKRAAYNEQFF.

V is TRBV6-6 and J is TRBJ1-1; TRBD1 might be the D (5 bases). CDR3 length: 14 amino acids. Trimming removed 0 bases from V and 5 bases from J, with 10 bases in between. The V gene's germline CDR1 is MNHNY and CDR2 SVGAGI (reference sequence). The CDR3 sequence: CASSYSDRETEAFF. DNA of the CDR3: TGTGCCAGCAGTTACTCCGACAGAGAGACTGAAGCTTTCTTT.

The chain combines TRBV6-5 with TRBJ1-3; a weak D match, TRBD1 (5 bases). Germline V gene data show CDR1 as MNHEY and CDR2 as SVGAGI. Deletions cut 11 bases from V and 0 bases from J, with 14 bases between. The CDR3 is made up of 14 amino acids. The CDR3 spells CAATRGGSGNTIYF. CDR3 DNA sequence: TGTGCCGCTACAAGGGGAGGCTCTGGAAACACCATATATTTT.

This CDR3 is CASSVAPSGSYNEQFF. CDR3 coding DNA: TGTGCCAGCAGCGTAGCCCCAAGCGGCTCCTACAATGAGCAGTTCTTC. This sequence joins TRBV9 and TRBJ2-1; TRBD2 might be the D (5 bases). Deletions cut 0 bases from V and 0 bases from J, with 10 bases between. Germline V gives CDR1 SGDLS, CDR2 YYNGEE. The CDR3 covers 16 residues.